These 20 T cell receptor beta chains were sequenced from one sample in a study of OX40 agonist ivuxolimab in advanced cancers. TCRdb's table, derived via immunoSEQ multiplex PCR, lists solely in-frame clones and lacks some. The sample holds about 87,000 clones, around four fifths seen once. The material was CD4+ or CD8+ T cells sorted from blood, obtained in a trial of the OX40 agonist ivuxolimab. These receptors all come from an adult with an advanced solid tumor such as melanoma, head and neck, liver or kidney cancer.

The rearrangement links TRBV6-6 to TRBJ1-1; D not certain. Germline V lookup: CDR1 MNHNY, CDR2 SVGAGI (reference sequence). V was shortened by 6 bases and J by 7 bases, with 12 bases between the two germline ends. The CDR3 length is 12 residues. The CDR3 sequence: CASREGLIEAFF. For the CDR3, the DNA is TGTGCCAGCAGGGAAGGACTTATTGAAGCTTTCTTT.

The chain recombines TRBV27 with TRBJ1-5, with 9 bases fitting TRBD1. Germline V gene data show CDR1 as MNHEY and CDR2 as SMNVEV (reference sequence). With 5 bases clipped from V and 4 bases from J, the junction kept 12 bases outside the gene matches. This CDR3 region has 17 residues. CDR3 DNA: TGTGCCAGCAGTCAGGGATGGGGACAGGGTGGAAATCAGCCCCAGCATTTT. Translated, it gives CASSQGWGQGGNQPQHF.

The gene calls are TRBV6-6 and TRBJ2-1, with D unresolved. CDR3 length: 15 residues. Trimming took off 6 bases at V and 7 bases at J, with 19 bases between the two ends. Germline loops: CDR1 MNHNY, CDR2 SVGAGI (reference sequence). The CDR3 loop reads CASSDYSRQANEQFF. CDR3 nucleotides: TGTGCCAGCAGCGATTATTCGAGGCAGGCTAATGAGCAGTTCTTC.

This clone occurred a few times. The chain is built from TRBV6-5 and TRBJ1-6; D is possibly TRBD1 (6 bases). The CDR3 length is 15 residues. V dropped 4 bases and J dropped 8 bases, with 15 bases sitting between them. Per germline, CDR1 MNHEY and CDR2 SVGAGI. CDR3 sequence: CASSWWGLGDSPLHF. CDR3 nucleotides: TGTGCCAGCAGTTGGTGGGGGCTCGGGGATTCACCCCTCCACTTT.

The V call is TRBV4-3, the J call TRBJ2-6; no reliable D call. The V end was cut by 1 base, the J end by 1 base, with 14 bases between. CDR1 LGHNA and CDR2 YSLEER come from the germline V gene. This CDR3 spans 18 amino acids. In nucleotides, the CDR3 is TGCGCCAGCAGCCAAGGGTTCTCTCTCCCGTCTGGGGCCAACGTCCTGACTTTC. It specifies CASSQGFSLPSGANVLTF.

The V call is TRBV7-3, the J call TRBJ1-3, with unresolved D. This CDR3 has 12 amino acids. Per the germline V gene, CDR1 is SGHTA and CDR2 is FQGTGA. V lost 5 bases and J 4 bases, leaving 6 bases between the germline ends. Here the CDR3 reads CASSPGGNTIYF. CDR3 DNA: TGTGCCAGCAGCCCAGGAGGAAACACCATATATTTT.

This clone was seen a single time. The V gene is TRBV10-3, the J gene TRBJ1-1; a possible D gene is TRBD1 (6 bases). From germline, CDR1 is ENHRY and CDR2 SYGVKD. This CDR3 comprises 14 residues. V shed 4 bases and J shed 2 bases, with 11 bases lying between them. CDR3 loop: CAISAGQINTEAFF. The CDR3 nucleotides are TGTGCCATCAGTGCGGGACAAATAAACACTGAAGCTTTCTTT.

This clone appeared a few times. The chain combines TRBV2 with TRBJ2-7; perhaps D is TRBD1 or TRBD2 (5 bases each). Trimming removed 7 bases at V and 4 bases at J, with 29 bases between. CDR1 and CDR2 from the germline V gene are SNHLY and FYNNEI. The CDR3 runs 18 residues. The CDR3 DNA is TGTGCCAGCACCGCGTCGGCGATTGTAGGGACGGTTAGTTACGAGCAGTACTTC. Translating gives CASTASAIVGTVSYEQYF.

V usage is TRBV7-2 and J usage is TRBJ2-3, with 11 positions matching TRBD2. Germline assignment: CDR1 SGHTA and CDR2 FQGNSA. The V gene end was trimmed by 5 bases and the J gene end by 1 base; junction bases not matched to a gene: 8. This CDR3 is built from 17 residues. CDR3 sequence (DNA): TGTGCCAGCAGCCGGCCACTAGCGGGGGACGGCACAGATACGCAGTATTTT. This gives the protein CASSRPLAGDGTDTQYF. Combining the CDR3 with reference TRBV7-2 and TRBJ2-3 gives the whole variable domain GAGVSQSPSNKVTEKGKDVELRCDPISGHTALYWYRQSLGQGLEFLIYFQGNSAPDKSGLPSDRFSAERTGGSVSTLTIQRTQQEDSAVYLCASSRPLAGDGTDTQYFGPGTRLTVL.

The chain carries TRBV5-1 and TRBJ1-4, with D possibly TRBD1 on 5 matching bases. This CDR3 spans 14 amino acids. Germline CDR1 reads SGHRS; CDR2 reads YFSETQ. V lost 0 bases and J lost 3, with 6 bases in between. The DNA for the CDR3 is TGCGCCAGCAGCTTGGGGGACCCTAATGAAAAACTGTTTTTT. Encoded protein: CASSLGDPNEKLFF.

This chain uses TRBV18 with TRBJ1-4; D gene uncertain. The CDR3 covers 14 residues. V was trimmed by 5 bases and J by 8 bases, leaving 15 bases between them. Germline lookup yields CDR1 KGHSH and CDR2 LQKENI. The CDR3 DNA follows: TGTGCCAGCTCATCAAGGGTTCAGTCGGAAAAACTGTTTTTT. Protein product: CASSSRVQSEKLFF.

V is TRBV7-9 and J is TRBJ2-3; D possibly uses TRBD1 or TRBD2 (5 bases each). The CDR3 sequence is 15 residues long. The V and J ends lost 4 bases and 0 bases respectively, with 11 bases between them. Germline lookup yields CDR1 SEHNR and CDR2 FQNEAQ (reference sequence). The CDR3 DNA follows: TGTGCCAGCAGCTCCCAGAGGGGTAGCACAGATACGCAGTATTTT. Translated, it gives CASSSQRGSTDTQYF.

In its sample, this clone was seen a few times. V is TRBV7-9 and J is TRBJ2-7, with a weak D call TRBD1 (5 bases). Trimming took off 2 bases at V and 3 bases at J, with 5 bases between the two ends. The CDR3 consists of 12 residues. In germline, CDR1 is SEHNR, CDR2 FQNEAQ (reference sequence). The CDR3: CASSLQGYEQYF. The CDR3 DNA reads TGTGCCAGCAGCTTACAGGGCTACGAGCAGTACTTC.

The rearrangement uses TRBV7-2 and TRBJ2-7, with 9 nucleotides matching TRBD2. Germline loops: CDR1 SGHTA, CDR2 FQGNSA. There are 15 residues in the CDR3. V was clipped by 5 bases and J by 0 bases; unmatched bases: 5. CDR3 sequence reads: CASSRSGGYSYEQYF. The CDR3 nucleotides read TGTGCCAGCAGCCGTAGCGGGGGATACTCCTACGAGCAGTACTTC. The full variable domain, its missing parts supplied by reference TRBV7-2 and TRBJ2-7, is GAGVSQSPSNKVTEKGKDVELRCDPISGHTALYWYRQSLGQGLEFLIYFQGNSAPDKSGLPSDRFSAERTGGSVSTLTIQRTQQEDSAVYLCASSRSGGYSYEQYFGPGTRLTVT.

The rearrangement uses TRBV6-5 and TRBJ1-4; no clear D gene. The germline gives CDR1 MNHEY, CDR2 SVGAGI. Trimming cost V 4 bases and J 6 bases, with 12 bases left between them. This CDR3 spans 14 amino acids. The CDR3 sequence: CASSWRAGYEKLFF. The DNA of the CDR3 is TGTGCCAGCAGTTGGAGGGCGGGCTATGAAAAACTGTTTTTT.

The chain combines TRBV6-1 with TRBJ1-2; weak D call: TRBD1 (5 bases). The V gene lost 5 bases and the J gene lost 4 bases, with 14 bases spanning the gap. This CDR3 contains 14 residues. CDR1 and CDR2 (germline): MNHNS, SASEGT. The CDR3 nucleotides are TGTGCCAGCAGTAACCGGGACGGATTCTATGGCTACACCTTC. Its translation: CASSNRDGFYGYTF.

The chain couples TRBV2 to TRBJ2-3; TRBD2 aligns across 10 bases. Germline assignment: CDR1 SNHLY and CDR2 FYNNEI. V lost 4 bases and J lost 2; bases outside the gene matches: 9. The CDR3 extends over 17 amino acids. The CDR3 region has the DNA TGTGCCAGCAGTGGACGGCTAGGACTAGCGGCCACAGATACGCAGTATTTT. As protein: CASSGRLGLAATDTQYF.

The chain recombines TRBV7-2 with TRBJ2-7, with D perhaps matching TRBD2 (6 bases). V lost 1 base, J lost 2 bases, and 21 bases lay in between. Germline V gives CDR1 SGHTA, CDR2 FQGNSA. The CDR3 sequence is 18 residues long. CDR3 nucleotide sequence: TGTGCCAGCAGCTTAGATCGGAGAAGGAGGGCAACCCCCTACGAGCAGTACTTC. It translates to CASSLDRRRRATPYEQYF. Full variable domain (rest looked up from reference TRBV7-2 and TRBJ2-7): GAGVSQSPSNKVTEKGKDVELRCDPISGHTALYWYRQSLGQGLEFLIYFQGNSAPDKSGLPSDRFSAERTGGSVSTLTIQRTQQEDSAVYLCASSLDRRRRATPYEQYFGPGTRLTVT.

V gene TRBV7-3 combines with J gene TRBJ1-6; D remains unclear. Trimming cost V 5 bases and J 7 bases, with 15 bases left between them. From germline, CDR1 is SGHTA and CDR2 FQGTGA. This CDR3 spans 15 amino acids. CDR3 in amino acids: CASSKGQSRNSPLHF. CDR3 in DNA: TGTGCCAGCAGCAAAGGTCAGAGTAGGAATTCACCCCTCCACTTT.

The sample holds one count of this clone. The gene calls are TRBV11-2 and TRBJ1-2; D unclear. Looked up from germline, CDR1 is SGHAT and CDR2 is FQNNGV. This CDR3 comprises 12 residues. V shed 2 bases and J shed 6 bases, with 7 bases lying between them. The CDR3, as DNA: TGTGCCAGCAGCTTAATTGGGGATGGCTACACCTTC. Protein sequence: CASSLIGDGYTF. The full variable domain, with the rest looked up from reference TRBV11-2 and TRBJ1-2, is EAGVAQSPRYKIIEKRQSVAFWCNPISGHATLYWYQQILGQGPKLLIQFQNNGVVDDSQLPKDRFSAERLKGVDSTLKIQPAKLEDSAVYLCASSLIGDGYTFGSGTRLTVV.